These 30 T cell receptor beta chains originate from one sample sequenced in a study of blood T cell repertoires in COVID-19. Here immunoSEQ multiplex PCR was the method, and the copy in TCRdb shows in-frame clones only, minus some. Seen here are over 250,000 clones, about 87% observed once, and the top ten hold just under 9%. The sample consisted of PBMCs or T cells enriched from blood (not recorded which). Receptor source: a woman between 18 and 29 years old who had recovered from COVID-19.

This clone was detected once. V usage is TRBV15 and J usage is TRBJ2-7; TRBD1 matches at 7 bases. The V gene end was trimmed by 0 bases and the J gene end by 0 bases; junction bases not matched to a gene: 2. The CDR3 length is 15 residues. Germline values: CDR1 LNHNV, CDR2 YYDKDF (reference sequence). The CDR3 loop reads CATSREPGGSYEQYF. The CDR3 bases are TGTGCCACCAGCAGAGAACCAGGGGGCTCCTACGAGCAGTACTTC.

The chain links TRBV27 to TRBJ2-7; TRBD2 is a possible D gene (6 bases). Trimming took 2 bases from V and 2 from J, leaving 16 bases between them. CDR3 length: 16 amino acids. Germline V CDR1 and CDR2: MNHEY, SMNVEV (reference sequence). CDR3 DNA sequence: TGTGCCAGCAGTTTAAATCGGGCTAGCGCGACCTACGAGCAGTACTTC. Translation gives CASSLNRASATYEQYF.

The rearrangement links TRBV7-9 to TRBJ1-4; TRBD1 is a possible D gene (6 bases). CDR3 length: 18 residues. Trimming stripped 7 bases from V and 0 bases from J, with 21 bases between. In germline, CDR1 is SEHNR, CDR2 FQNEAQ (reference sequence). In DNA, the CDR3 is TGTGCCAGCACCAAATACAGGGTCCCCCACACAACTAATGAAAAACTGTTTTTT. This gives the protein CASTKYRVPHTTNEKLFF.

The chain carries TRBV7-8 and TRBJ1-6, with D perhaps TRBD1 (6 bases). The CDR3 sequence is 15 residues long. Deletions cut 5 bases from V and 14 bases from J, with 22 bases between. Germline V gene sequence: CDR1 SGHVS, CDR2 FQNEAQ. The CDR3 loop reads CASSPSGGPLTALHF. The CDR3 DNA reads as TGTGCCAGCAGCCCCTCGGGGGGGCCGCTCACGGCCCTCCACTTT.

V is TRBV19 and J is TRBJ1-2; no clear D. V lost 4 bases, J lost 6 bases, and 9 bases lay in between. This CDR3 has 12 amino acids. In germline, CDR1 is LNHDA, CDR2 SQIVND (reference sequence). The CDR3 is CASSTRENGYTF. CDR3 in DNA: TGTGCCAGTAGTACCCGTGAGAATGGCTACACCTTC.

In its sample, this clone was seen a few times. The chain joins TRBV28 to TRBJ1-2; 12 bases map to TRBD1. The CDR3 length is 14 residues. V shed 6 bases, J shed 4 bases, and the junction held 3 bases outside the gene matches. The V gene's germline CDR1 is MDHEN and CDR2 SYDVKM. CDR3 loop: CASRGQGAFYGYTF. Written as DNA, the CDR3 is TGTGCCAGCAGGGGACAGGGGGCGTTCTATGGCTACACCTTC.

The V call is TRBV19, the J call TRBJ2-1; 7 positions match TRBD2. Germline CDR1 and CDR2: LNHDA and SQIVND (reference sequence). The CDR3 contains 15 residues. The ends lost 6 bases at V and 8 bases at J; junction bases unmatched: 13. The CDR3 region is CASRGFGGGVHEQFF. The CDR3 DNA reads TGTGCCAGTAGGGGGTTTGGCGGGGGAGTACATGAGCAGTTCTTC.

V usage is TRBV7-9 and J usage is TRBJ1-1; D not certain. CDR1 is SEHNR, CDR2 FQNEAQ, per germline (reference sequence). This CDR3 spans 16 amino acids. Trimming pared 5 bases from V and 4 bases from J, leaving 20 bases between. CDR3 in amino acids: CASSLGRGKEGTEAFF. The CDR3, as DNA: TGTGCCAGCAGCCTAGGGCGGGGTAAGGAGGGCACTGAAGCTTTCTTT.

This rearrangement joins TRBV28 to TRBJ1-2, with 7 positions matching TRBD1. J gave up 6 bases and V 6 bases, and 16 bases lay outside the gene matches. The length of the CDR3 is 16 residues. Germline CDR1 reads MDHEN; CDR2 reads SYDVKM. In DNA form, the CDR3 reads TGTGCCAGCAGCCTACTTCATAGACAGGGAGCTCATGGCTACACCTTC. It specifies CASSLLHRQGAHGYTF.

This chain connects TRBV21-1 to TRBJ2-7; no check of the table's D call, TRBD2, against the DNA was made. TRBV21-1 is a pseudogene segment. The CDR3 is 14 amino acids. CDR3 sequence reads: CASSKWGGTYEQYF. Here the CDR3 DNA reads TGTGCCAGCAGCAAATGGGGGGGGACCTACGAGCAGTACTTC.

The rearrangement joins TRBV5-1 to TRBJ1-1; TRBD1 matches 7 bases. CDR1 is SGHRS, CDR2 YFSETQ, per germline. CDR3 size: 16 residues. The junction had 7 bases not matched to a gene; V was cut back by 0 bases and J by 2 bases. The DNA of the CDR3 is TGCGCCAGCAGCTTGGAATCATACAGGGGAAACACTGAAGCTTTCTTT. It is translated as CASSLESYRGNTEAFF.

This chain joins TRBV6-2 or TRBV6-3 and TRBJ1-2; TRBD1 matches 7 bases. The CDR3 length is 13 residues. V lost 5 bases, J lost 7 bases, and 7 bases stayed unmatched. CDR1 and CDR2 (germline): MNHEY, SVGEGT. CDR3 sequence: CASSPDRERGYTF. CDR3 in DNA: TGTGCCAGCAGTCCAGACAGGGAACGTGGCTACACCTTC.

The genes are TRBV21-1 and TRBJ2-4; the tabulated D call, TRBD1, remains unverified against the DNA. TRBV21-1 is designated a pseudogene. The CDR3 has 15 amino acids. The CDR3 sequence: CASSQGRGVKNIQYF. DNA of the CDR3: TGTGCCAGCAGCCAGGGAAGGGGTGTCAAAAACATTCAGTACTTC.

The chain uses TRBV5-5 and TRBJ1-1; D is perhaps TRBD1 (5 bases). Germline V lookup: CDR1 SGHKS, CDR2 YYEKEE (reference sequence). The length of the CDR3 is 11 residues. Trimming stripped 4 bases from V and 4 bases from J, with 5 bases between. CDR3 sequence (DNA): TGTGCCAGCAGCCAGGGCACTGAAGCTTTCTTT. Its translation: CASSQGTEAFF.

The J gene is TRBJ1-1, the V gene TRBV5-6; tentative D call: TRBD1 (5 bases). V dropped 4 bases and J dropped 10 bases, with 14 bases sitting between them. Germline V lookup: CDR1 SGHDT, CDR2 YYEEEE. The CDR3 totals 12 residues. As DNA, the CDR3 is TGTGCCAGCAGCGGTCCGGCAGGGATAGCTTTCTTT. Translation gives CASSGPAGIAFF.

The gene calls are TRBV20-1 and TRBJ1-1; the match to TRBD1 covers 8 bases. Germline CDR1 and CDR2: DFQATT and SNEGSKA (reference sequence). The CDR3 runs 13 residues. V was pared by 3 bases and J by 7 bases, with 7 bases of the junction left unmatched. CDR3 in amino acids: CSASQGAVSEAFF. CDR3 nucleotides: TGCAGTGCTAGTCAGGGGGCCGTGAGTGAAGCTTTCTTT.

The genes are TRBV7-2 and TRBJ1-5, with 8 bases aligning to TRBD1. CDR3 length: 14 amino acids. With 5 bases clipped from V and 5 bases from J, the junction kept 5 bases outside the gene matches. The germline gives CDR1 SGHTA, CDR2 FQGNSA. The CDR3 region is CASSSQGAYQPQHF. DNA for the CDR3: TGTGCCAGCAGCAGCCAGGGGGCCTATCAGCCCCAGCATTTT.

Only one count was recorded for this clone. The chain is built from TRBV28 and TRBJ1-1, with D unresolved. Germline V CDR1 and CDR2: MDHEN, SYDVKM. V lost 2 bases, J lost 5 bases, and 18 bases lay in between. The CDR3 has 16 residues. CDR3 nucleotide sequence: TGTGCCAGCAGTTTAAGGACTTCGAGGAGGCGGACTGAAGCTTTCTTT. This encodes CASSLRTSRRRTEAFF.

The chain has TRBV18 and TRBJ2-1; perhaps TRBD2 as D (5 bases). Germline assignment: CDR1 KGHSH and CDR2 LQKENI. The CDR3 has 17 amino acids. The V end was cut by 3 bases, the J end by 5 bases, with 20 bases between. CDR3 amino acids: CASSPRLLTRLNNEQFF. Written as DNA, the CDR3 is TGTGCCAGCTCACCTAGACTCCTTACAAGACTAAACAATGAGCAGTTCTTC. The full variable domain, its missing parts supplied by reference TRBV18 and TRBJ2-1, is NAGVMQNPRHLVRRRGQEARLRCSPMKGHSHVYWYRQLPEEGLKFMVYLQKENIIDESGMPKERFSAEFPKEGPSILRIQQVVRGDSAAYFCASSPRLLTRLNNEQFFGPGTRLTVL.

The rearrangement links TRBV7-9 to TRBJ1-1; 7 nucleotides match TRBD1. The CDR3 spans 14 residues. Per germline, CDR1 SEHNR and CDR2 FQNEAQ (reference sequence). Germline trimming cut 4 bases from V and 0 bases from J; bases unmatched to any gene: 2. The CDR3: CASSSGQVNTEAFF. CDR3 DNA: TGTGCCAGCAGCTCCGGACAGGTGAACACTGAAGCTTTCTTT.

This clone was found a few times. The chain uses TRBV6-5 and TRBJ1-1; maybe TRBD1 (5 bases). V lost 0 bases and J lost 4, with 12 bases in between. The CDR3 contains 15 residues. Germline CDR1 and CDR2: MNHEY and SVGAGI. The chain's CDR3 is CASSYSPGVGTEAFF. The CDR3 DNA sequence: TGTGCCAGCAGTTACTCGCCGGGGGTTGGCACTGAAGCTTTCTTT.

V is TRBV6-5 and J is TRBJ1-1, with 8 bases matching TRBD1. The germline CDR1 and CDR2 sequences are MNHEY and SVGAGI. The CDR3 has 14 amino acids. The V and J ends lost 6 bases and 2 bases, in that order; junction bases with no gene match: 5. Here the CDR3 reads CASRETGVNTEAFF. The CDR3 DNA reads as TGTGCCAGCAGGGAGACAGGGGTCAACACTGAAGCTTTCTTT.

The chain has TRBV29-1 and TRBJ1-2; D is uncertain. The V end was cut by 3 bases, the J end by 8 bases, with 10 bases between. This CDR3 contains 11 residues. Germline V CDR1 and CDR2: SQVTM, ANQGSEA. The CDR3 DNA is TGCAGCGTTGACGAAGGAGGAGGCTACACCTTC. Translated: CSVDEGGGYTF.

V usage is TRBV10-1 and J usage is TRBJ2-3; the match to TRBD2 covers 12 bases. This CDR3 contains 20 residues. Germline V gene lookup returns CDR1 WNHNN and CDR2 SYGVQD (reference sequence). Trimming took 5 bases from V and 1 from J; bases not matched to a gene: 16. The CDR3 here is CASSSRRLAGDPRGTDTQYF. Here the CDR3 DNA reads TGCGCCAGCAGTTCAAGGAGACTAGCGGGAGACCCAAGGGGCACAGATACGCAGTATTTT.

On this clone: An end of the junction differs from the germline gene, which may be a read error. This chain links TRBV6-6 with TRBJ2-1, with TRBD2 matching over 11 bases. Germline CDR1 MNHNY, CDR2 SVGAGI (reference sequence). This CDR3 is 17 amino acids long. CDR3 loop: CAGSPSGGSPPYNEQFF. The CDR3 bases are TGTGCCGGCAGTCCTAGCGGGGGGTCGCCCCCCTACAATGAGCAGTTCTTC.

The V call is TRBV15, the J call TRBJ1-5, with D perhaps TRBD1 (5 bases). The CDR3 sequence is 15 residues long. Trimming took off 1 base at V and 6 bases at J, with 13 bases between the two ends. The germline CDR1 and CDR2 sequences are LNHNV and YYDKDF (reference sequence). The CDR3 DNA reads as TGTGCCACCAGCAGAGTCTTGGACAACTTTCAGCCCCAGCATTTT. Translation gives CATSRVLDNFQPQHF. Full variable domain (remainder filled in from reference TRBV15 and TRBJ1-5): DAMVIQNPRYQVTQFGKPVTLSCSQTLNHNVMYWYQQKSSQAPKLLFHYYDKDFNNEADTPDNFQSRRPNTSFCFLDIRSPGLGDTAMYLCATSRVLDNFQPQHFGDGTRLSIL.

Concerning this clone itself: Other DNA sequences in this sample translate to the same CDR3. The chain recombines TRBV5-1 with TRBJ1-4; 10 bases line up with TRBD1. This CDR3 is 15 amino acids long. Unmatched junction bases numbered 2, after V lost 0 bases and J lost 6 bases. The germline gives CDR1 SGHRS, CDR2 YFSETQ. The CDR3 loop is CASSLAGTGDEKLFF. The DNA for the CDR3 is TGCGCCAGCAGCTTGGCCGGGACAGGGGATGAAAAACTGTTTTTT.

This sequence joins TRBV4-1 and TRBJ2-1; 9 bases are shared with TRBD2. The germline CDR1 and CDR2 sequences are MGHRA and YSYEKL. The CDR3 contains 15 residues. With V trimmed by 1 base and J by 7 bases, 5 bases remained unmatched. The CDR3 reads CASSQVWLAGNEQFF. The CDR3 region has the DNA TGCGCCAGCAGCCAAGTTTGGCTAGCGGGGAATGAGCAGTTCTTC.

The genes are TRBV6-5 and TRBJ2-5; 10 nucleotides align to TRBD1. Germline assignment: CDR1 MNHEY and CDR2 SVGAGI. There are 15 residues in the CDR3. V was pared by 5 bases and J by 4 bases, with 7 bases of the junction left unmatched. The CDR3 loop is CASSLLRTGGETQYF. The CDR3 nucleotides are TGTGCCAGCAGTCTCCTTAGGACAGGGGGAGAGACCCAGTACTTC.

The gene calls are TRBV27 and TRBJ2-7; D might be TRBD2 (6 bases). Germline V gene sequence: CDR1 MNHEY, CDR2 SMNVEV (reference sequence). The CDR3 spans 14 residues. The V and J ends lost 2 bases and 0 bases respectively, with 8 bases between them. CDR3 region: CASSLAGYSYEQYF. The DNA for the CDR3 is TGTGCCAGCAGTTTAGCGGGGTACTCCTACGAGCAGTACTTC.